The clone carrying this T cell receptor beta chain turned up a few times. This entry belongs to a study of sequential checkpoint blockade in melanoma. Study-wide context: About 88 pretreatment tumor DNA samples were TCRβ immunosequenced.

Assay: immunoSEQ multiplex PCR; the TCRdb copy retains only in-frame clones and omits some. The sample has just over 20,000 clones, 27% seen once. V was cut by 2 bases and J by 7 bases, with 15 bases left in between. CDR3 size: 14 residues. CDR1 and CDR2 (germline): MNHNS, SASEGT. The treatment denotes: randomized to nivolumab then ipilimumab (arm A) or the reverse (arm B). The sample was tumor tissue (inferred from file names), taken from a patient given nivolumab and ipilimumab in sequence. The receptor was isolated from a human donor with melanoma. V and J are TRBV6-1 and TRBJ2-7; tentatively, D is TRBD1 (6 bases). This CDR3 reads CASSEYGRGYEQYF. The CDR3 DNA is TGTGCCAGCAGTGAATATGGCAGGGGTTATGAGCAGTACTTC.